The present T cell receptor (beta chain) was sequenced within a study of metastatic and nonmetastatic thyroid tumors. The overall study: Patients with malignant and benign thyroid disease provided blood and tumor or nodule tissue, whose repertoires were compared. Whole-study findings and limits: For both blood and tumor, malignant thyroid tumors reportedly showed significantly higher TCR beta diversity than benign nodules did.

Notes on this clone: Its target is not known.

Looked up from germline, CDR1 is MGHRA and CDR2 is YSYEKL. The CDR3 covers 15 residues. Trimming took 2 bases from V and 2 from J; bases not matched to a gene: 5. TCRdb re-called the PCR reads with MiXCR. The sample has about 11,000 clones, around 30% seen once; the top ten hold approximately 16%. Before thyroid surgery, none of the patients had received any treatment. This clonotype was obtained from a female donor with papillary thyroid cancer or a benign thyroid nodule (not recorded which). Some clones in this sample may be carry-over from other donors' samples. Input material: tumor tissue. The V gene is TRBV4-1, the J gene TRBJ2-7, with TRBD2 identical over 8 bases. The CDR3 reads CASSQPGLGTYEQYF. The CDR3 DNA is TGCGCCAGCAGCCAACCGGGACTAGGCACCTACGAGCAGTACTTC.